The rows below give T cell receptor beta chains drawn from one sample of a study of cytomegalovirus exposure and HLA in healthy donors. Profiled with immunoSEQ multiplex PCR; TCRdb holds only in-frame clones, not every one. The data hold around 150,000 clones, with around four fifths observed a single time. The sequenced sample was PBMCs. These receptors came from a man younger than 35 in good health and CMV-seropositive. Both conserved end residues are part of each CDR3. Each record gives: CDR3 DNA, CDR3 protein, V gene, D gene, J gene, clone size. A D gene is named only where the DNA matches it firmly. The size field is filled for only some rows; it gives once, few, many or a size class.

cdr3_nt: TGTGCCAGCAGTCCAAGACAGCTTTTCAATGAGCAGTTCTTC
cdr3_aa: CASSPRQLFNEQFF
v_call: TRBV27
d_call: NA
j_call: TRBJ2-1
clone_size: NA

cdr3_nt: TGTGCCAGCAGTGGTAGCGTCTCTGGAAACACCATATATTTT
cdr3_aa: CASSGSVSGNTIYF
v_call: TRBV2
d_call: NA
j_call: TRBJ1-3
clone_size: NA

cdr3_nt: TGTGCCAGTAGATGGCGGAATGTCAATGGCTACACCTTC
cdr3_aa: CASRWRNVNGYTF
v_call: TRBV19
d_call: NA
j_call: TRBJ1-2
clone_size: once

cdr3_nt: TGTGCCAGCAGCCTCTTTCTCCTAGCGGGAATATACGAGCAGTACTTC
cdr3_aa: CASSLFLLAGIYEQYF
v_call: TRBV7-2
d_call: TRBD2
j_call: TRBJ2-7
clone_size: NA

cdr3_nt: TGCGCCAGCAGCCAAGAAAAGGGGGGGATATTTGCTTTCTTT
cdr3_aa: CASSQEKGGIFAFF
v_call: TRBV4-1
d_call: NA
j_call: TRBJ1-1
clone_size: NA

cdr3_nt: TGTGCCGCCGGAGCACGGGACAGACTCCCAGATACGCAGTATTTT
cdr3_aa: CAAGARDRLPDTQYF
v_call: TRBV5-4
d_call: TRBD1
j_call: TRBJ2-3
clone_size: NA

cdr3_nt: TGCCTGGGCGCAGGGGAAGGCTACACCTTC
cdr3_aa: CLGAGEGYTF
v_call: TRBV20-1
d_call: NA
j_call: TRBJ1-2
clone_size: NA

cdr3_nt: TGTGCCAGCAGCCTGACAGGGAATCCCATTGGAAACACCATATATTTT
cdr3_aa: CASSLTGNPIGNTIYF
v_call: TRBV13
d_call: TRBD1
j_call: TRBJ1-3
clone_size: once

cdr3_nt: TGTGCCAGCAGCTTAGATTCGCGGGGGGCGGACACCATATATTTT
cdr3_aa: CASSLDSRGADTIYF
v_call: TRBV11-2
d_call: NA
j_call: TRBJ1-3
clone_size: NA

cdr3_nt: TGTGCCAGTAGTCCCGGGGGTTGGGGGAACAATGAGCAGTTCTTC
cdr3_aa: CASSPGGWGNNEQFF
v_call: TRBV19
d_call: NA
j_call: TRBJ2-1
clone_size: NA

cdr3_nt: TGTGCCAGCAGTGAATTGGGAGGGTCGAACACCGGGGAGCTGTTTTTT
cdr3_aa: CASSELGGSNTGELFF
v_call: TRBV25-1
d_call: TRBD2
j_call: TRBJ2-2
clone_size: NA

cdr3_nt: TGTGCCAGCAGCCCCGGTGGGCAGGGCATTAATGAAGCTTTCTTT
cdr3_aa: CASSPGGQGINEAFF
v_call: TRBV7-9
d_call: NA
j_call: TRBJ1-1
clone_size: NA

cdr3_nt: TGTGCCAGCAGCGGGACAGGGGGCCGTGGGCCCCAGCATTTT
cdr3_aa: CASSGTGGRGPQHF
v_call: TRBV2
d_call: TRBD1
j_call: TRBJ1-5
clone_size: NA

cdr3_nt: TGTGCCAGCAGTCACCCTCTAGGCACAGATACGCAGTATTTT
cdr3_aa: CASSHPLGTDTQYF
v_call: TRBV6-5
d_call: NA
j_call: TRBJ2-3
clone_size: NA

cdr3_nt: TGTGCCAGCAGTTTTTCTAGCGGGGACGATGAGCAGTTCTTC
cdr3_aa: CASSFSSGDDEQFF
v_call: TRBV27
d_call: TRBD2
j_call: TRBJ2-1
clone_size: NA

cdr3_nt: TGTGCCAGCAGTGACCCCCCAGAAACCGGGGAGCTGTTTTTT
cdr3_aa: CASSDPPETGELFF
v_call: TRBV6-1
d_call: NA
j_call: TRBJ2-2
clone_size: NA

cdr3_nt: TGTGCCAGCAGTGAACCGGGACAGCACAATCAGCCCCAGCATTTT
cdr3_aa: CASSEPGQHNQPQHF
v_call: TRBV6-1
d_call: TRBD1
j_call: TRBJ1-5
clone_size: NA

cdr3_nt: TGTGCCAGCTTCTCACCCCTGGGGCAGTCCTATGGCTACACCTTC
cdr3_aa: CASFSPLGQSYGYTF
v_call: TRBV6-1
d_call: NA
j_call: TRBJ1-2
clone_size: NA

cdr3_nt: TGCGCCAGCAGTGATGGCAGGAATGAGCAGTTCTTC
cdr3_aa: CASSDGRNEQFF
v_call: TRBV10-1
d_call: NA
j_call: TRBJ2-1
clone_size: once

cdr3_nt: TGTGCCAGCAGCCGGAGCCCCGGGACAGGGGGCTGGGATACGCAGTATTTT
cdr3_aa: CASSRSPGTGGWDTQYF
v_call: TRBV7-9
d_call: TRBD1
j_call: TRBJ2-3
clone_size: NA